Listed below are T cell receptor beta chains from one sample, sequenced in a study of shared clonotypes between healthy human individuals. The table came from immunoSEQ multiplex PCR; TCRdb's copy has only in-frame clones and leaves some out. The table has about 700,000 clones, roughly 70% seen once. The specimen sequenced was memory CD4+ T cells sorted from blood. These receptors were obtained from a woman in her 30s in good health. Both conserved end residues are part of each CDR3.

length,J,V,CDR3
15,TRBJ2-3,TRBV4-2,CASSQPGQGADTQYF
13,TRBJ1-5,TRBV28,CATRGLSNQPQHF
14,TRBJ1-5,TRBV11-3,CASSFKPSNQPQHF
15,TRBJ2-1,TRBV9,CASSVGSGQYNEQFF
15,TRBJ1-2,TRBV6-5,CASSYSPTGNYGYTF
11,TRBJ1-1,TRBV6-6,CASSSMVEAFF
15,TRBJ1-1,TRBV18,CASSPEGGLNTEAFF
17,TRBJ2-1,TRBV15,CATSRDLGQGSYNEQFF
15,TRBJ2-7,TRBV5-1,CASSPDGDSSYEQYF
13,TRBJ1-2,TRBV2,CASASSVNYGYTF
14,TRBJ2-1,TRBV5-1,CASSIPTGGNEQFF
16,TRBJ2-2,TRBV19,CASTGRLAGETGELFF
16,TRBJ1-5,TRBV23-1,CASSRTSGQAFQPQHF
14,TRBJ1-5,TRBV19,CASRLTGGNQPQHF
17,TRBJ2-2,TRBV19,CASSMAAGAYRTGELFF
12,TRBJ2-3,TRBV29-1,CSVDSGTDTQYF
15,TRBJ2-2,TRBV11-2,CASSSIAGNTGELFF
12,TRBJ2-5,TRBV27,CASRGNGETQYF
17,TRBJ2-7,TRBV7-3,CASSPNEGQGRRGEQYF
17,TRBJ2-2,TRBV11-2,CASSLGGGQGNTGELFF
11,TRBJ2-1,TRBV19,CAVGGFGEQFF
16,TRBJ2-3,TRBV19,CASSTRLAGIKDTQYF
16,TRBJ2-1,TRBV7-9,CASSLARLAGVSEQFF
12,TRBJ1-6,TRBV30,CAWSGESSPLHF
16,TRBJ2-7,TRBV13,CASSATGTGSSYEQYF
15,TRBJ2-7,TRBV27,CASSSRTGGYYEQYF
15,TRBJ2-3,TRBV7-6,CASSHRDSSTDTQYF
15,TRBJ1-1,TRBV5-1,CASSWTQGGRTEAFF
13,TRBJ2-7,TRBV5-1,CASSLPGSDEQYF
15,TRBJ1-4,TRBV5-4,CASSSTGAINEKLFF
14,TRBJ1-1,TRBV15,CATSREQKNTEAFF
15,TRBJ2-3,TRBV28,CASSSGEPSTDTQYF
15,TRBJ2-1,TRBV19,CASSLGRPPVNEQFF